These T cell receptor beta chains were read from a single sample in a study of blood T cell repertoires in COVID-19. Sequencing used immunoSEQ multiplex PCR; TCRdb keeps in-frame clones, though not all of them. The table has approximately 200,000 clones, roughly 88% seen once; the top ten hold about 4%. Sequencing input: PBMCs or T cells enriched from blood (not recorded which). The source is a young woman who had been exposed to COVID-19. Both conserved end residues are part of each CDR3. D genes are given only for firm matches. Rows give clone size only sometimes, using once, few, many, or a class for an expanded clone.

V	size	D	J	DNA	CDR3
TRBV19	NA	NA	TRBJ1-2	TGTGCCAGTAGTATGGGGCAGGGATTCAACTATGGCTACACCTTC	CASSMGQGFNYGYTF
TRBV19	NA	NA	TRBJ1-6	TGTGCCAGTAGTACCCTGACGGGAATCAGCTCCTATAATTCACCCCTCCACTTT	CASSTLTGISSYNSPLHF
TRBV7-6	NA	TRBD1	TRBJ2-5	TGTGCCAGCAGCATTCGGGACAGGGTTAAGGAGACCCAGTACTTC	CASSIRDRVKETQYF
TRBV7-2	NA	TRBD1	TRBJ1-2	TGTGCCAGCAGCCCGACAGGGGGCTATGGCTACACCTTC	CASSPTGGYGYTF
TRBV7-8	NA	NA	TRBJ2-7	TGTGCCAGCAGCAAAAGGGACACCGGAGGCGAGCAGTACTTC	CASSKRDTGGEQYF
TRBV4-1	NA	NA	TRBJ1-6	TGCGCCAGCAGCCAAGATCCCCAGGGATCCAATTCACCCCTCCACTTT	CASSQDPQGSNSPLHF
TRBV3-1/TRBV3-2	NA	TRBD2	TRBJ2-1	TGTGCCAGCAGCCTAACTAGCGGGAGAACGGTCTTC	CASSLTSGRTVF
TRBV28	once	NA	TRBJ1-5	TGTGCCACGGGGGGGTATAGCAATCAGCCCCAGCATTTT	CATGGYSNQPQHF
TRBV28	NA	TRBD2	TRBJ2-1	TGTGCCAGCAGTTTAGGGCTAGCGGGGAACAATGAGCAGTTCTTC	CASSLGLAGNNEQFF
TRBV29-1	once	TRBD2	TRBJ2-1	TGCAGCGTTGAGAGGCTAGCGGGCTACAATGAGCAGTTCTTC	CSVERLAGYNEQFF
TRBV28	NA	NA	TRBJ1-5	TGTGCCAGCAGCCCCATGGGGGGTAGGGGCAATCAGCCCCAGCATTTT	CASSPMGGRGNQPQHF
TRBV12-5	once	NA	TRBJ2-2	TGTGCTAGTGGGCCCTCGGGACAGAACACCGGGGAGCTGTTTTTT	CASGPSGQNTGELFF
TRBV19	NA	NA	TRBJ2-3	TGTGCCAGTAGAACTGACAGGCCCACAGATACGCAGTATTTT	CASRTDRPTDTQYF
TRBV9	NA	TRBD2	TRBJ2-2	TGTGCCAGCAGCGTCGGGGTACTAGCGCGGGAGGGAGGTCCCGGGGAGCTGTTTTTT	CASSVGVLAREGGPGELFF
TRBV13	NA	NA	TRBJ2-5	TGTGCCAGCAGTTTTAGCCAAGAGACCCAGTACTTC	CASSFSQETQYF
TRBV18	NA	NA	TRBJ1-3	TGTGCCAGCTCAATAAACGGAGACTCTGGAAACACCATATATTTT	CASSINGDSGNTIYF
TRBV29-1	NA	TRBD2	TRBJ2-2	TGCAGCGTTGAATACGGGAGGGCCGGGGAGCTGTTTTTT	CSVEYGRAGELFF
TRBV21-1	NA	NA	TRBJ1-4	TGTGCCAGCAGCAAAACTTCAGGGGTCCTTGAAAAACTGTTTTTT	CASSKTSGVLEKLFF
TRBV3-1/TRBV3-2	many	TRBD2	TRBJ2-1	TGTGCCAGCAGCCAAGATCTTTGGGGACTAGTGCGGGATGGGCAGTTCTTC	CASSQDLWGLVRDGQFF
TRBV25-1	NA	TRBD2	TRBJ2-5	TGTGCCAGCAGTGAGGGACTAGCGGGATACCAAGAGACCCAGTACTTC	CASSEGLAGYQETQYF
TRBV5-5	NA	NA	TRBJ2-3	TGTGCCAGCAGCTCCCTCCCAGGGTCGGCAGATACGCAGTATTTT	CASSSLPGSADTQYF
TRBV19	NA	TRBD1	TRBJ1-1	TGTGCCAGTAGCGACAGGGGGGTAGTGAACACTGAAGCTTTCTTT	CASSDRGVVNTEAFF
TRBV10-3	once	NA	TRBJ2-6	TGTGCCATCAGTGAGGAACAGGGATCTGGGGCCAACGTCCTGACTTTC	CAISEEQGSGANVLTF
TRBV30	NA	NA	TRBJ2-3	TGTGCCTGGAGTGTACTTAAAGATACGCAGTATTTT	CAWSVLKDTQYF